Listed below are T cell receptor beta chains from one sample, sequenced in a study of OX40 agonist ivuxolimab in advanced cancers. The repertoire was sequenced with immunoSEQ multiplex PCR; TCRdb's copy has only in-frame clones and lacks some. The repertoire consists of about 110,000 clones, with approximately 90% occurring once and the leading ten covering 0.27%. Sequencing used CD4+ or CD8+ T cells sorted from blood, obtained in a trial of the OX40 agonist ivuxolimab. The receptors were sampled from an adult with an advanced solid tumor such as melanoma, head and neck, liver or kidney cancer. Both conserved end residues are part of each CDR3. D genes are given only for firm matches. Clone size is given for some rows only: seen once, a few or many times, or a class if the clone is expanded.

TRBD2 TRBJ2-2 TRBV28 NA TGTGCCAGCAGTTTAGGGGGACTAGACGCGAACACCGGGGAGCTGTTTTTT CASSLGGLDANTGELFF
NA TRBJ2-5 TRBV19 NA TGTGCCAGTAGTACAGGTGGTACCCAGTACTTC CASSTGGTQYF
TRBD1 TRBJ1-1 TRBV29-1 once TGCAGCGTCGAGACAGGGGGTAACACTGAAGCTTTCTTT CSVETGGNTEAFF
NA TRBJ1-3 TRBV13 NA TGTGCCAGCAGCTCGGCCCCGAGACTTAGCTCTGGAAACACCATATATTTT CASSSAPRLSSGNTIYF
NA TRBJ2-5 TRBV7-9 NA TGTGCCAGCAGCTTGGCAGTCCAGACCCAGTACTTC CASSLAVQTQYF
NA TRBJ1-1 TRBV5-1 NA TGCGCCAGCAGCTTGGGACCGGTGAACACTGAAGCTTTCTTT CASSLGPVNTEAFF
NA TRBJ1-2 TRBV25-1 NA TGTGCCAGCAGTGGCATAGATCATGGCTACACCTTC CASSGIDHGYTF
NA TRBJ1-1 TRBV30 NA TGTGCCTGGAGTGAGGGACGTTTGACTGAAGCTTTCTTT CAWSEGRLTEAFF
NA TRBJ2-1 TRBV18 NA TGTGCCAGCTCACCCTGGGAGGCAAGATTCGAGTCCTACAATGAGCAGTTCTTC CASSPWEARFESYNEQFF
NA TRBJ2-5 TRBV25-1 NA TGTGCCAGCAGTGAGGGGGAAGGCAGCGAGACCCAGTACTTC CASSEGEGSETQYF
NA TRBJ1-1 TRBV7-2 NA TGTGCCAGCAGCTCCGCAGCCGGGGTCACGAACACTGAAGCTTTCTTT CASSSAAGVTNTEAFF
NA TRBJ1-5 TRBV4-2 NA TGTGCCAGCAGCCAAATACAGGGAAGTAGAAATCAGCCCCAGCATTTT CASSQIQGSRNQPQHF
NA TRBJ1-5 TRBV19 NA TGTGCCAGTAAGATTTGGGGCAATCAGCCCCAGCATTTT CASKIWGNQPQHF